Given below is one TCR beta chain in context. This clone's antigen is unknown. The gene names and germline sequences used here belong to the mouse. The CDR3 end falls 4 residues outside the read, so it is completed with the germline J gene. This entry is derived from a study of CD8+ T cells in alopecia areata (dated by TCRdb to 2016 to 2018). About the full investigation: Female C3H/HeJ recipients, 7-10 weeks old, were grafted with skin from C3H/HeJ donors with spontaneous alopecia (about 6-12 months old). High-throughput TCRbeta sequencing was used to examine T cell clonal expansion in alopecia areata in both the C3H/HeJ mouse model and human patients. Clonality in the scalp was compared among normal scalp (n=4), patchy alopecia areata scalp (n=8), and alopecia totalis/universalis scalp (n=8). The RNA source kit depended on sample type: the PAXgene miRNA kit for fixed scalp, the miRNeasy kit for PBMCs, and the RNeasy kit for mouse skin. Amplification of TCRbeta CDR3 regions was done by immunoSEQ multiplex PCR using 35 Vbeta forward primers and 13 Jbeta reverse primers. On the human side, TCRbeta sequencing was run on scalp tissue and on sorted CD4+ and CD8+ peripheral blood T cells from healthy controls and from alopecia areata patients with either patchy or totalis/universalis disease. Study-level results and caveats: TCR sequences shared between patients were less clear than in mice, possibly partly because of HLA diversity in the patient population. Higher clonality and more expanded CD8+ clones were observed in lesional scalp than in normal scalp, particularly in alopecia totalis/universalis, a finding suggestive of antigenic drive. Resident alphabeta T cells in normal human skin are also sequenced, complicating scalp TCR repertoire analysis, unlike mouse skin dominated by gammadelta T cells.

The library was generated by the immunoSEQ multiplex PCR assay. RNA was extracted from all samples and reverse transcribed into cDNA, which served as template for TCR sequencing. First-strand cDNA was synthesized using SuperScript III with a 2:1 mix of oligo-dT and random hexamers. A synthetic immune receptor repertoire was used to gauge amplification bias, and whatever bias remained was removed computationally. Sequencing of the libraries was done on Illumina HiSeq with 60 bp reads that cover the CDR3, reading from J toward V. Per the source publication's procedure: Raw reads were preprocessed to remove errors, and CDR3 was defined by IMGT conventions from the conserved cysteine to phenylalanine. Clonality was calculated as 1 minus Shannon entropy normalized by log2 of the number of productive unique TCRs. Scalp TCRbeta sequences were cross-referenced with sorted blood CD4 and CD8 repertoires so that the CD4 or CD8 identity of scalp clones could be inferred. Held by TCRdb, this immuneACCESS table contains in-frame sequences only and omits some clones. Under half of the omission traces to an unresolved V gene where checked; the cause of the rest is unknown. V, J and clone size are taken as reported in that table, and D and trimming were inferred from the DNA itself. The table records some 2,500 clones for this sample, and not one of them appears only once. Just under 40% of the sample belongs to the ten largest clones.

CDR1 and CDR2 (LGHNA, YSYQKL) derive from the germline V gene. The CDR3 holds 14 amino acids from the cysteine to the phenylalanine. Only the CDR3 bases that were read are kept: 30 of them, in frame from base 1. The specimen sequenced was lesional skin. This receptor was obtained from a C3H/HeJ mouse with alopecia areata. The haplotype of this strain at the MHC is H2-k. This sequence uses TRBV2 and TRBJ2-4; TRBD2 is perhaps the D gene, given 6 matching bases. The CDR3: CASSQAGAGNTLYF. The part of the CDR3 DNA that was read is TGTGCCAGCAGCCAAGCTGGGGCGGGAAAC.